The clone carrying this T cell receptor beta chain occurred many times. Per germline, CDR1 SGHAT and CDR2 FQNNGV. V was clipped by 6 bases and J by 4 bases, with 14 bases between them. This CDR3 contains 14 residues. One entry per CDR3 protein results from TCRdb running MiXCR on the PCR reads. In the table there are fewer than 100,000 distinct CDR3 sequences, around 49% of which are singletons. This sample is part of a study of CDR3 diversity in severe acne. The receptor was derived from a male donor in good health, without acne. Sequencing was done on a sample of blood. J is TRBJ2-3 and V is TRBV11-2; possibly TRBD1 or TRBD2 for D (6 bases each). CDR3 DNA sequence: TGTGCCAGCAGTCCAGGGGCGGGGCCAGATACGCAGTATTTT. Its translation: CASSPGAGPDTQYF. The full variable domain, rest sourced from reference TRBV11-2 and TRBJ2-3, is EAGVAQSPRYKIIEKRQSVAFWCNPISGHATLYWYQQILGQGPKLLIQFQNNGVVDDSQLPKDRFSAERLKGVDSTLKIQPAKLEDSAVYLCASSPGAGPDTQYFGPGTRLTVL.